This T cell receptor (beta chain) is drawn from a study of blood T cell repertoires in COVID-19. The overall study: The cDNA or gDNA used as material had been derived from T cells, B-cell-depleted T cells, or PBMCs.

Trimming removed 6 bases from V and 1 base from J, with 9 bases in between. The CDR3 runs to 14 residues. Germline CDR1 SGHDN, CDR2 FVKESK. Per the original methods: Amplified reference gene primers provided the basis for estimating nucleated cell counts. TCRdb keeps only in-frame clones here, not all; method: immunoSEQ multiplex PCR. V, J and clone size reflect that table, while D and trimming were determined from the DNA. The table has 80,000 to 95,000 clones, approximately 90% seen once. The source of this sequence is a woman aged 50 to 60 with active or convalescent COVID-19. Sequencing was performed on peripheral blood. The V call is TRBV14, the J call TRBJ2-2; the D gene is possibly TRBD1 (5 bases). The chain's CDR3 is CASREQVNTGELFF. For the CDR3, the DNA is TGTGCCAGCAGGGAACAGGTGAACACCGGGGAGCTGTTTTTT.